Listed below are T cell receptor beta chains from one sample, sequenced in a study of response to subunit inactivated influenza vaccine. TCRdb re-called the RT-PCR reads with MiXCR, one entry per CDR3 protein. The repertoire holds a few hundred thousand distinct CDR3 sequences, 21% seen once, with 10% to 13% in the top ten. The sample consisted of PBMCs from blood, taken about 20 months after vaccination. The source of these receptors is a man aged 45 to 75 who received an inactivated influenza vaccine. Each CDR3 is given with its conserved first and last residue. D genes are given only for firm matches. The size field is filled for only some rows; it gives once, few, many or a size class.

d_gene	v_gene	j_gene	abundance	CDR3nt	CDR3aa
TRBD1	TRBV28	TRBJ2-7	few	TGTGCCAGCAGTGGGGACAGGGATTTTTACGAGCAGTACTTC	CASSGDRDFYEQYF
-	TRBV5-1	TRBJ2-7	-	TGCGCCAGCAGCTTCGACTCTCTCCGCTCCTACGAGCAGTACTTC	CASSFDSLRSYEQYF
TRBD2	TRBV15	TRBJ2-7	-	TGTGCCACCAGCTCCCGACTAGCAAACTACGAGCAGTACTTC	CATSSRLANYEQYF
TRBD2	TRBV5-6	TRBJ2-1	few	TGTGCCAGCACGTCGGGACTAGCGGGGGGCGATGAGCAGTTCTTC	CASTSGLAGGDEQFF
-	TRBV5-8	TRBJ2-7	-	TGTGCCAGCAGCACCCTCCCCGGGGCACAGTACTTC	CASSTLPGAQYF
-	TRBV10-2	TRBJ1-1	-	TGCGCCAGCAGTGAGTCGTTAGCCGCGACTGAAGCTTTCTTT	CASSESLAATEAFF
-	TRBV19	TRBJ2-7	-	TGTGCCAGTAGTAACGACATGCGAGGCGAGCAGTACTTC	CASSNDMRGEQYF
-	TRBV4-2	TRBJ2-7	-	TGTGCCAGCAGCCAAGATTTATTATGGGGGGACCGGGTGGGCGAGCAGTACTTC	CASSQDLLWGDRVGEQYF
-	TRBV20-1	TRBJ2-7	-	TGCAGTGCTAGAGATGTGGCAGGGGTCCGCTACGAGCAGTACTTC	CSARDVAGVRYEQYF
-	TRBV30	TRBJ1-6	-	TGTGCCTGGTGGTCGTTGGGCAGGCACCTCCACTTT	CAWWSLGRHLHF
TRBD2	TRBV7-2	TRBJ2-2	-	TGTGCCAGCAGCGCGGGACTAGCCCTGAACACCGGGGAGCTGTTTTTT	CASSAGLALNTGELFF
TRBD1	TRBV6-2/TRBV6-3	TRBJ1-5	-	TGTGCCAGCAGTTACGGGACAGGGAGTCAGCCCCAGCATTTT	CASSYGTGSQPQHF
TRBD1	TRBV7-2	TRBJ1-3	-	TGTGCCAGCAGCTTATCCGGGACAGGGGGCCACACCATATATTTT	CASSLSGTGGHTIYF
-	TRBV18	TRBJ1-4	-	TGTGCCAGCTCACCCCAGTTTTTTGAAAAACTGTTTTTT	CASSPQFFEKLFF
TRBD1	TRBV5-1	TRBJ1-1	few	TGCGCCAGCAGCTTGACACAGGGGACCACTGAAGCTTTCTTT	CASSLTQGTTEAFF
-	TRBV29-1	TRBJ1-5	-	TGCAGCGTTGGGGGGGCGGGCAATCAGCCCCAGCATTTT	CSVGGAGNQPQHF
-	TRBV9	TRBJ2-2	-	TGTGCCAGCAGCTCAGCTGGGGTTTCCACCGGGGAGCTGTTTTTT	CASSSAGVSTGELFF
-	TRBV20-1	TRBJ2-1	-	TGCAGTGCTAGAGATGCGTCTAGCGCCTACAATGAGCAGTTCTTC	CSARDASSAYNEQFF
-	TRBV28	TRBJ2-1	few	TGTGCCAGCAGTTTCTTGAGGGGGTCCTACAATGAGCAGTTCTTC	CASSFLRGSYNEQFF
TRBD1	TRBV4-3	TRBJ2-1	-	TGCGCCAGCAGCCAACTCGACAGGGCGGGCTACAATGAGCAGTTCTTC	CASSQLDRAGYNEQFF
-	TRBV5-1	TRBJ1-1	many	TGTGCCAGCAGCTTAGAACGGACTGAAGCTTTCTTT	CASSLERTEAFF
-	TRBV15	TRBJ2-3	-	TGTGCCACCAGCAGAGATCCCCTTCACACAGATACGCAGTATTTT	CATSRDPLHTDTQYF
-	TRBV20-1	TRBJ1-6	-	TGCAGTGCTAGAGATGGGGAGGCCGGTTATGCTAATTCACCCCTCCACTTT	CSARDGEAGYANSPLHF